The 21 T cell receptor beta chains in this list originate from one sample, sequenced in a study of shared clonotypes between healthy human individuals. Method: immunoSEQ multiplex PCR; TCRdb's copy keeps in-frame clones and lacks some. Of about 2 million clones in the sample, 85% to 95% were seen once. The sample consisted of naive CD4+ T cells sorted from blood. Subset here: CD45RA+ positively selected. Receptors originate from a man between 18 and 35 years old in good health.

CDR3 in amino acids: CASSSMGGSGTDTQYF. CDR3 in DNA: TGTGCCAGCAGCTCCATGGGCGGGAGTGGTACAGATACGCAGTATTTT. The rearrangement links TRBV7-8 to TRBJ2-3; 7 bases match TRBD2. This CDR3 is built from 16 residues. Germline-derived CDR1 and CDR2 are SGHVS and FQNEAQ. Losses at the gene ends were 4 bases for V and 3 bases for J; bases not matched to a gene: 10. Complete variable domain (other parts from reference TRBV7-8 and TRBJ2-3): GAGVSQSPRYKVAKRGQDVALRCDPISGHVSLFWYQQALGQGPEFLTYFQNEAQLDKSGLPSDRFFAERPEGSVSTLKIQRTQQEDSAVYLCASSSMGGSGTDTQYFGPGTRLTVL.

The chain couples TRBV19 to TRBJ2-7, with 8 bases matching TRBD1. The CDR3 has 15 amino acids. Germline trimming cut 1 base from V and 9 bases from J; bases unmatched to any gene: 11. Germline loops: CDR1 LNHDA, CDR2 SQIVND (reference sequence). CDR3 DNA sequence: TGTGCCAGTAGTATAGGCCAGGGGGCCGGGTTATCGCAGTACTTC. Encoded protein: CASSIGQGAGLSQYF. Drawing the rest from reference TRBV19 and TRBJ2-7, the complete variable domain is DGGITQSPKYLFRKEGQNVTLSCEQNLNHDAMYWYRQDPGQGLRLIYYSQIVNDFQKGDIAEGYSVSREKKESFPLTVTSAQKNPTAFYLCASSIGQGAGLSQYFGPGTRLTVT.

This clone was recorded only once. This chain uses TRBV6-5 with TRBJ1-1, with D perhaps TRBD1 (5 bases). Germline CDR1 MNHEY, CDR2 SVGAGI. The V end lost 6 bases, the J end lost 8 bases, and 22 bases lay between the germline ends. The CDR3 consists of 15 residues. The CDR3 reads CASRRSGTIGGEAFF. Here the CDR3 DNA reads TGTGCCAGCAGGAGGAGTGGGACGATTGGGGGAGAAGCTTTCTTT.

Points on this clone: Other DNA sequences from this sample encode an identical CDR3 as well. This chain's CDR3 is CASSVSTDYNEKLFF. For the CDR3, the DNA is TGTGCCAGCAGCGTTTCGACGGACTACAATGAAAAACTGTTTTTT. The chain joins TRBV9 to TRBJ1-4; no definite D call. The CDR3 loop spans 15 amino acids. V lost 2 bases, J lost 5 bases, and 13 bases lay in between. Germline CDR1 SGDLS, CDR2 YYNGEE. Full variable domain (remainder filled in from reference TRBV9 and TRBJ1-4): DSGVTQTPKHLITATGQRVTLRCSPRSGDLSVYWYQQSLDQGLQFLIQYYNGEERAKGNILERFSAQQFPDLHSELNLSSLELGDSALYFCASSVSTDYNEKLFFGSGTQLSVL.

The gene calls are TRBV19 and TRBJ1-2, with D maybe TRBD1 (5 bases). The length of the CDR3 is 15 residues. Trimming took off 3 bases at V and 5 bases at J, with 16 bases between the two ends. Germline-derived CDR1 and CDR2 are LNHDA and SQIVND (reference sequence). The CDR3: CASSMTGGLRYGYTF. In DNA form, the CDR3 reads TGTGCCAGTAGTATGACCGGGGGACTTCGATATGGCTACACCTTC.

This clone was picked up one time. At the DNA level, this CDR3 is encoded by other sequences in the same sample as well. The chain employs TRBV7-9 and TRBJ1-6; D is unclear. The length of the CDR3 is 11 residues. The germline V gene has CDR1 SEHNR and CDR2 FQNEAQ (reference sequence). V gave up 5 bases and J gave up 8 bases, with 4 bases separating them. The CDR3 DNA is TGTGCCAGCAGCCGAGATTCACCCCTCCACTTT. Its translation is CASSRDSPLHF.

Notes on this clone: This sequence may be a read error, since a much larger clone differs from it by one base. This sample also contains other DNA sequences that code for the same CDR3. The J gene is TRBJ1-6, the V gene TRBV2; D not resolved. Between the trimmed V and J ends, which lost 2 bases and 10 bases, there was a span of 15 bases. CDR1 and CDR2 from the germline V gene are SNHLY and FYNNEI. CDR3 length equals 15 residues. The CDR3 reads CASSESSGGRSPLHF. CDR3 coding DNA: TGTGCCAGCAGTGAATCATCTGGAGGACGCTCACCCCTCCACTTT.

This chain joins TRBV7-8 and TRBJ1-2; D might be TRBD1 (6 bases). The CDR3 totals 14 residues. Germline loops: CDR1 SGHVS, CDR2 FQNEAQ. The V end was cut by 3 bases, the J end by 4 bases, with 12 bases between. The chain's CDR3 is CASSFPGGVYGYTF. In DNA, the CDR3 is TGTGCCAGCAGCTTCCCCGGGGGCGTCTATGGCTACACCTTC. Full variable domain (rest looked up from reference TRBV7-8 and TRBJ1-2): GAGVSQSPRYKVAKRGQDVALRCDPISGHVSLFWYQQALGQGPEFLTYFQNEAQLDKSGLPSDRFFAERPEGSVSTLKIQRTQQEDSAVYLCASSFPGGVYGYTFGSGTRLTVV.

The chain is built from TRBV4-1 and TRBJ1-1; D is unclear. Trimming took 1 base from V and 4 from J, leaving 10 bases between them. The CDR3 totals 14 residues. CDR1 is MGHRA and CDR2 is YSYEKL in the germline V gene. The CDR3 DNA reads as TGCGCCAGCAGCCAAGGGGGTCAGAGCACTGAAGCTTTCTTT. Its protein is CASSQGGQSTEAFF.

With respect to this clone: Other DNA sequences within the sample encode an identical CDR3. The chain is built from TRBV5-6 and TRBJ1-2, with 8 nucleotides matching TRBD1. V lost 4 bases to trimming and J lost 0 bases; unmatched junction nucleotides: 2. Germline assignment: CDR1 SGHDT and CDR2 YYEEEE. The CDR3 sequence is 14 residues long. The CDR3 nucleotides read TGTGCCAGCAGCCCGACAGGGGCTAACTATGGCTACACCTTC. Translating it yields CASSPTGANYGYTF.

This clone was picked up one time. This sequence joins TRBV9 and TRBJ2-7; tentatively, D is TRBD1 (5 bases). With 0 bases removed from V and 5 bases from J, the gap between germline ends came to 15 bases. Germline CDR1 SGDLS, CDR2 YYNGEE. The CDR3 has 15 amino acids. The CDR3 protein is CASSVGPGKVDEQYF. The CDR3, as DNA: TGTGCCAGCAGCGTAGGCCCAGGGAAAGTCGACGAGCAGTACTTC.

The CDR3 here is CASLPDTNTEAFF. CDR3 nucleotides: TGTGCCAGCCTACCGGACACAAACACTGAAGCTTTCTTT. The rearrangement joins TRBV10-3 to TRBJ1-1; possible D gene TRBD1, 5 bases. With 10 bases removed from V and 2 bases from J, the gap between germline ends came to 14 bases. This CDR3 is built from 13 residues. Germline loops: CDR1 ENHRY, CDR2 SYGVKD.

V is TRBV4-3 and J is TRBJ2-3, with a tentative D call TRBD1 (6 bases). CDR3 length equals 15 residues. The germline V and J ends were trimmed by 1 base and 4 bases, with 12 bases remaining between them. Germline loops: CDR1 LGHNA, CDR2 YSLEER. The CDR3 spells CASSQGGRGSDTQYF. For the CDR3, the DNA is TGCGCCAGCAGCCAAGGGGGCAGGGGATCAGATACGCAGTATTTT.

The V gene is TRBV6-1, the J gene TRBJ1-1; D might be TRBD1 (5 bases). V was trimmed by 0 bases and J by 1 base, leaving 6 bases between them. Germline V gene data show CDR1 as MNHNS and CDR2 as SASEGT. The CDR3 totals 14 residues. CDR3 amino acids: CASSEATGNTEAFF. CDR3 bases: TGTGCCAGCAGTGAAGCCACAGGGAACACTGAAGCTTTCTTT.

This clone was counted once. CDR3 sequence: CATRLTSGTYNEQFF. The CDR3 DNA sequence: TGTGCCACCCGTCTCACTAGCGGAACCTACAATGAGCAGTTCTTC. This rearrangement joins TRBV6-1 to TRBJ2-1; TRBD2 matches at 8 bases. The CDR3 runs 15 residues. After removal of 10 bases from V and 2 bases from J, the junction contained 10 bases not matched to a gene. The germline CDR1 and CDR2 sequences are MNHNS and SASEGT.

The chain employs TRBV19 and TRBJ1-5; TRBD1 aligns across 7 bases. Unmatched junction bases numbered 6, after V lost 3 bases and J lost 7 bases. Germline values: CDR1 LNHDA, CDR2 SQIVND (reference sequence). The CDR3 is 14 residues long. The DNA for the CDR3 is TGTGCCAGTAGTATGACAGGGTCCACCCAGCCCCAGCATTTT. Translating gives CASSMTGSTQPQHF.

This sequence joins TRBV18 and TRBJ2-7; weak D call: TRBD1 (6 bases). Germline loops: CDR1 KGHSH, CDR2 LQKENI. The ends were cut back, 3 bases at V and 4 bases at J, with 16 bases in the middle. The CDR3 totals 15 residues. CDR3 bases: TGTGCCAGCTCACCGCCGGCAGGGGAATTGTACGAGCAGTACTTC. As protein: CASSPPAGELYEQYF. Combining the CDR3 with reference TRBV18 and TRBJ2-7 gives the whole variable domain NAGVMQNPRHLVRRRGQEARLRCSPMKGHSHVYWYRQLPEEGLKFMVYLQKENIIDESGMPKERFSAEFPKEGPSILRIQQVVRGDSAAYFCASSPPAGELYEQYFGPGTRLTVT.

V and J are TRBV6-5 and TRBJ2-3, with D possibly TRBD2 on 5 matching bases. Trimming removed 11 bases from V and 1 base from J, with 10 bases in between. Looked up from germline, CDR1 is MNHEY and CDR2 is SVGAGI. The CDR3 runs 12 residues. This chain's CDR3 is CASSQGTDTQYF. CDR3 DNA: TGTGCCTCTAGCCAGGGCACAGATACGCAGTATTTT.

The rearrangement uses TRBV7-2 and TRBJ1-1; no reliable D call. This CDR3 has 14 residues. Germline loops: CDR1 SGHTA, CDR2 FQGNSA. The V end was cut by 5 bases, the J end by 1 base, with 11 bases between. The CDR3 loop reads CASSLRQTNTEAFF. The CDR3 region has the DNA TGTGCCAGCAGCCTTAGACAAACGAACACTGAAGCTTTCTTT.

V usage is TRBV7-8 and J usage is TRBJ1-1; perhaps TRBD1 as D (5 bases). Trimming removed 4 bases at V and 1 base at J, with 10 bases between. The CDR3 has 14 amino acids. Germline assignment: CDR1 SGHVS and CDR2 FQNEAQ. The CDR3 DNA reads as TGTGCCAGCAGCTCCTCGGACAAGAACACTGAAGCTTTCTTT. Translating gives CASSSSDKNTEAFF.

This chain connects TRBV28 to TRBJ2-7; TRBD2 might be the D (5 bases). The CDR3 has 15 amino acids. Trimming removed 3 bases from V and 4 bases from J, with 16 bases in between. Germline V gene lookup returns CDR1 MDHEN and CDR2 SYDVKM. CDR3 in DNA: TGTGCCAGCAGTTTCAGAGGAGCCTCGGGGTACGAGCAGTACTTC. This sequence encodes CASSFRGASGYEQYF.